These T cell receptor beta chains were read from a single sample in a study of beta chain features in type 1 diabetes. Libraries were prepared by immunoSEQ multiplex PCR; TCRdb keeps only in-frame clonotypes and omits some of them. This sample yields tens of thousands of clones, of which approximately 74% are seen a single time; about 2.2% belongs to the top ten. Source material: Tregs from blood. The source is a woman in her thirties or forties in good health. CDR3s leave out the opening cysteine and the closing phenylalanine or tryptophan.

V,J,CDR3
TRBV13,TRBJ1-5,ASSYSGNQPQH
TRBV19,TRBJ1-5,ASSPGDRRQPQH
TRBV5-1,TRBJ1-6,ASAPDRVGSPLH
TRBV6-5,TRBJ2-1,ASSWGGQGVNEQF
TRBV19,TRBJ2-7,ASRNTGGRSYEQY
TRBV5-4,TRBJ2-7,ASSLLAGGYEQY
TRBV6-5,TRBJ2-7,AIKGTGGESYEQY
TRBV4-1,TRBJ1-2,ASSQDFTPGWDYGYT
TRBV2,TRBJ1-5,ASSVTGARTNQPQH
TRBV5-5,TRBJ1-1,ASSTRYEETGRNTEAF
TRBV4-2,TRBJ1-2,ASFQGGAGGYGYT
TRBV7-9,TRBJ2-2,ASSRLAGGHTGELF